This is a list of T cell receptor beta chains from one sample in a study of a mutant IDH1 vaccine in newly diagnosed glioma. No antigens are known for them. Method: immunoSEQ multiplex PCR; TCRdb's copy keeps in-frame clones and lacks some. The sample has 58,000 or so clones, around 83% seen once. The specimen comprised PBMCs, sampled from a glioma patient whose treatment included an IDH1 peptide vaccine. These receptors were collected from a woman aged 45-60 years with glioma. The CDR3 runs from the conserved cysteine through the conserved F or W. The D gene is left open where the match is weak. Clone size, where shown, is once, few, many, or a class for clones that have expanded.

d_gene: NA; abundance: NA; len: 14; v_gene: TRBV19; j_gene: TRBJ1-2; CDR3aa: CASSSLRGVSGYTF; CDR3nt: TGTGCCAGTAGTTCCCTGAGGGGGGTCTCTGGCTACACCTTC
d_gene: NA; abundance: NA; len: 11; v_gene: TRBV19; j_gene: TRBJ2-1; CDR3aa: CASSVRDEQFF; CDR3nt: TGTGCCAGTAGTGTCAGAGATGAGCAGTTCTTC
d_gene: NA; abundance: NA; len: 15; v_gene: TRBV6-5; j_gene: TRBJ2-2; CDR3aa: CASTSPSENTGELFF; CDR3nt: TGTGCCAGCACCTCGCCCTCGGAGAACACCGGGGAGCTGTTTTTT
d_gene: NA; abundance: NA; len: 13; v_gene: TRBV10-2; j_gene: TRBJ1-1; CDR3aa: CASSRNLNTEAFF; CDR3nt: TGCGCCAGCAGTAGAAACCTGAACACTGAAGCTTTCTTT
d_gene: TRBD1; abundance: NA; len: 17; v_gene: TRBV4-2; j_gene: TRBJ1-2; CDR3aa: CASSHRDRGPLFEGYTF; CDR3nt: TGTGCCAGCAGCCACCGGGACAGGGGGCCTCTATTTGAGGGCTACACCTTC
d_gene: NA; abundance: NA; len: 15; v_gene: TRBV5-6; j_gene: TRBJ1-5; CDR3aa: CASSSRREGNQPQHF; CDR3nt: TGTGCCAGCAGCAGCAGACGGGAGGGCAATCAGCCCCAGCATTTT
d_gene: NA; abundance: NA; len: 14; v_gene: TRBV5-1; j_gene: TRBJ2-3; CDR3aa: CASSADTRTDTQYF; CDR3nt: TGCGCCAGCAGCGCGGACACGCGCACAGATACGCAGTATTTT
d_gene: NA; abundance: NA; len: 13; v_gene: TRBV7-9; j_gene: TRBJ2-7; CDR3aa: CASSLEGLGEQYF; CDR3nt: TGTGCCAGCAGCTTAGAGGGCCTCGGGGAGCAGTACTTC
d_gene: NA; abundance: NA; len: 15; v_gene: TRBV7-2; j_gene: TRBJ2-3; CDR3aa: CASLPRGLSTDTQYF; CDR3nt: TGTGCCAGCCTCCCGCGGGGTCTTAGCACAGATACGCAGTATTTT
d_gene: NA; abundance: few; len: 13; v_gene: TRBV7-9; j_gene: TRBJ1-2; CDR3aa: CASSLLQGYGYTF; CDR3nt: TGTGCCAGCAGCTTATTACAGGGTTATGGCTACACCTTC
d_gene: TRBD1; abundance: once; len: 15; v_gene: TRBV5-1; j_gene: TRBJ1-2; CDR3aa: CASSLDGTGGAGYTF; CDR3nt: TGCGCCAGCAGCTTGGACGGGACAGGGGGCGCCGGCTACACCTTC
d_gene: NA; abundance: NA; len: 14; v_gene: TRBV6-5; j_gene: TRBJ1-2; CDR3aa: CASSPMQGLYGYTF; CDR3nt: TGTGCCAGCAGCCCGATGCAGGGGCTATATGGCTACACCTTC
d_gene: NA; abundance: NA; len: 13; v_gene: TRBV6-1; j_gene: TRBJ2-7; CDR3aa: CASRLTGPPEQYF; CDR3nt: TGTGCCAGCAGATTGACAGGCCCCCCGGAGCAGTACTTC
d_gene: NA; abundance: NA; len: 15; v_gene: TRBV28; j_gene: TRBJ1-4; CDR3aa: CASSLRAINLEKLFF; CDR3nt: TGTGCCAGCAGTTTACGGGCCATAAACCTTGAAAAACTGTTTTTT
d_gene: NA; abundance: NA; len: 13; v_gene: TRBV19; j_gene: TRBJ1-2; CDR3aa: CASSIAPGWDYTF; CDR3nt: TGTGCCAGTAGTATAGCCCCAGGTTGGGACTACACCTTC
d_gene: TRBD1; abundance: NA; len: 14; v_gene: TRBV6-5; j_gene: TRBJ2-5; CDR3aa: CASTRGQGEETQYF; CDR3nt: TGTGCCAGCACCCGAGGGCAGGGGGAAGAGACCCAGTACTTC
d_gene: NA; abundance: few; len: 11; v_gene: TRBV10-3; j_gene: TRBJ1-1; CDR3aa: CAILANTEAFF; CDR3nt: TGTGCCATCTTGGCGAACACTGAAGCTTTCTTT
d_gene: TRBD1; abundance: NA; len: 12; v_gene: TRBV19; j_gene: TRBJ2-5; CDR3aa: CATDRGGETQYF; CDR3nt: TGTGCCACGGACAGGGGAGGAGAGACCCAGTACTTC
d_gene: NA; abundance: NA; len: 12; v_gene: TRBV6-1; j_gene: TRBJ1-5; CDR3aa: CATRPPNQPQHF; CDR3nt: TGTGCCACCCGGCCCCCAAATCAGCCCCAGCATTTT
d_gene: TRBD1; abundance: NA; len: 15; v_gene: TRBV5-6; j_gene: TRBJ1-3; CDR3aa: CASRGTGVSGNTIYF; CDR3nt: TGTGCCAGCCGCGGGACAGGCGTGTCTGGAAACACCATATATTTT
d_gene: TRBD1; abundance: NA; len: 14; v_gene: TRBV6-4; j_gene: TRBJ1-1; CDR3aa: CATEGGTGTIQAFF; CDR3nt: TGTGCTACTGAGGGGGGGACAGGGACGATTCAAGCTTTCTTT
d_gene: TRBD1; abundance: NA; len: 15; v_gene: TRBV5-6; j_gene: TRBJ2-2; CDR3aa: CASRTGGADTGELFF; CDR3nt: TGTGCCAGCAGAACAGGGGGCGCCGACACCGGGGAGCTGTTTTTT
d_gene: TRBD1; abundance: NA; len: 14; v_gene: TRBV28; j_gene: TRBJ1-1; CDR3aa: CASSTGQGNTEAFF; CDR3nt: TGTGCCAGCAGTACCGGACAGGGGAACACTGAAGCTTTCTTT
d_gene: TRBD1; abundance: NA; len: 20; v_gene: TRBV12-5; j_gene: TRBJ1-2; CDR3aa: CASGLPHVRDGTDFWGGYTF; CDR3nt: TGTGCTAGTGGTTTGCCACACGTACGTGACGGGACAGATTTTTGGGGGGGCTACACCTTC
d_gene: NA; abundance: NA; len: 13; v_gene: TRBV7-7; j_gene: TRBJ2-5; CDR3aa: CASSLGATQTQYF; CDR3nt: TGTGCCAGCAGCTTAGGCGCTACACAGACCCAGTACTTC
d_gene: NA; abundance: NA; len: 15; v_gene: TRBV6-6; j_gene: TRBJ1-4; CDR3aa: CASSYGAGGDEKLFF; CDR3nt: TGTGCCAGCAGTTACGGAGCGGGGGGTGACGAAAAACTGTTTTTT
d_gene: TRBD1; abundance: NA; len: 13; v_gene: TRBV5-1; j_gene: TRBJ1-4; CDR3aa: CASSRGQNEKLFF; CDR3nt: TGCGCCAGCAGCAGGGGACAGAATGAAAAACTGTTTTTT
d_gene: TRBD1; abundance: NA; len: 16; v_gene: TRBV29-1; j_gene: TRBJ2-3; CDR3aa: CSVPIFGTGVTDTQYF; CDR3nt: TGCAGCGTTCCCATATTTGGGACAGGGGTCACGGATACGCAGTATTTT
d_gene: NA; abundance: few; len: 13; v_gene: TRBV9; j_gene: TRBJ1-2; CDR3aa: CASSVDRVEGYTF; CDR3nt: TGTGCCAGCAGCGTAGACAGGGTTGAAGGCTACACCTTC
d_gene: NA; abundance: NA; len: 14; v_gene: TRBV5-1; j_gene: TRBJ2-2; CDR3aa: CASRRSGNTGELFF; CDR3nt: TGCGCCAGTCGCAGATCGGGGAACACCGGGGAGCTGTTTTTT
d_gene: NA; abundance: NA; len: 12; v_gene: TRBV29-1; j_gene: TRBJ1-1; CDR3aa: CSVGMANTEAFF; CDR3nt: TGCAGCGTTGGGATGGCGAACACTGAAGCTTTCTTT
d_gene: NA; abundance: NA; len: 20; v_gene: TRBV5-1; j_gene: TRBJ2-2; CDR3aa: CASSLYRQGRGITNTGELFF; CDR3nt: TGCGCCAGCAGCTTGTACAGACAGGGGCGGGGGATTACGAACACCGGGGAGCTGTTTTTT
d_gene: NA; abundance: once; len: 15; v_gene: TRBV4-2; j_gene: TRBJ2-3; CDR3aa: CASSQYGQLTDTQYF; CDR3nt: TGTGCCAGCAGCCAATACGGACAGCTCACAGATACGCAGTATTTT
d_gene: NA; abundance: NA; len: 13; v_gene: TRBV2; j_gene: TRBJ1-5; CDR3aa: CASRAERDQPQHF; CDR3nt: TGTGCCAGCAGGGCGGAGCGAGATCAGCCCCAGCATTTT
d_gene: NA; abundance: NA; len: 15; v_gene: TRBV28; j_gene: TRBJ2-7; CDR3aa: CASSLEGTPPGEQYF; CDR3nt: TGTGCCAGCAGTTTAGAGGGGACCCCTCCAGGGGAGCAGTACTTC
d_gene: NA; abundance: NA; len: 17; v_gene: TRBV19; j_gene: TRBJ2-3; CDR3aa: CASTLLAGGTSTDTQYF; CDR3nt: TGTGCCAGTACCCTTCTGGCTGGCGGAACTAGCACAGATACGCAGTATTTT
d_gene: TRBD1; abundance: NA; len: 14; v_gene: TRBV19; j_gene: TRBJ1-6; CDR3aa: CASSLDRVGSPLHF; CDR3nt: TGTGCCAGTAGCCTGGACAGGGTGGGTTCACCCCTCCACTTT
d_gene: NA; abundance: NA; len: 15; v_gene: TRBV18; j_gene: TRBJ1-4; CDR3aa: CASSPQGGANEKLFF; CDR3nt: TGTGCCAGCTCACCACAGGGAGGTGCTAATGAAAAACTGTTTTTT
d_gene: TRBD1; abundance: NA; len: 16; v_gene: TRBV2; j_gene: TRBJ1-1; CDR3aa: CASSEGGVRGLGEAFF; CDR3nt: TGTGCCAGCAGTGAAGGAGGAGTAAGGGGGCTTGGTGAAGCTTTCTTT
d_gene: NA; abundance: few; len: 13; v_gene: TRBV5-4; j_gene: TRBJ1-1; CDR3aa: CASSLDPGADAFF; CDR3nt: TGTGCCAGCAGCTTGGATCCGGGGGCGGATGCTTTCTTT
d_gene: TRBD1; abundance: NA; len: 14; v_gene: TRBV5-8; j_gene: TRBJ1-4; CDR3aa: CASSLRDRNEKLFF; CDR3nt: TGTGCCAGCAGCTTGAGGGACAGAAATGAAAAACTGTTTTTT
d_gene: NA; abundance: NA; len: 15; v_gene: TRBV14; j_gene: TRBJ1-2; CDR3aa: CASSPPGLIAYGYTF; CDR3nt: TGTGCCAGCAGCCCTCCCGGACTCATAGCCTATGGCTACACCTTC
d_gene: NA; abundance: NA; len: 12; v_gene: TRBV29-1; j_gene: TRBJ2-7; CDR3aa: CSVLIDSYEQYF; CDR3nt: TGCAGCGTCCTTATAGATTCCTACGAGCAGTACTTC
d_gene: NA; abundance: few; len: 15; v_gene: TRBV5-4; j_gene: TRBJ1-1; CDR3aa: CASSLVTRMNTEAFF; CDR3nt: TGTGCCAGCAGCTTGGTAACGAGGATGAACACTGAAGCTTTCTTT